This record covers a single T cell receptor beta chain. Its specificity is unknown. This entry is derived from a study of blood T cells in healthy people across ages. Whole-study findings and limits: When set beside aged donors, long-lived donors presented more naive CD4+ cells and higher diversity.

Then a second PCR, running roughly 6 to 12 cycles, was carried out with a sample-barcoded 5' primer and a J-beta primer mix. Carrying 12 random nucleotides, a template-switch adaptor labeled each individual cDNA molecule. TCRdb reanalysed the 5' RACE reads using MiXCR and keeps one entry per CDR3 protein. The sample holds over a million distinct CDR3 sequences, less than 45% seen once. Collection of ten milliliters of peripheral blood was performed for each donor. V lost 2 bases and J lost 0, with 14 bases in between. CDR1 is MNHNY and CDR2 is SVGAGI in the germline V gene (reference sequence). The CDR3 has 17 amino acids.

This receptor was identified in a woman between 18 and 29 years old in good health. The chain recombines TRBV6-6 with TRBJ2-1; TRBD1 is a possible D gene (6 bases). Material for sequencing was blood. The CDR3 sequence is CASSYPLGASSYNEQFF. The CDR3 DNA reads TGTGCCAGCAGTTACCCGTTGGGGGCGAGCTCCTACAATGAGCAGTTCTTC.